Listed below are T cell receptor beta chains from one sample, sequenced in a study of patients and donors after allogeneic stem cell transplantation. TCRdb re-called the RT-PCR reads through MiXCR, storing one row per CDR3 protein. The sample lists roughly 960,000 distinct CDR3 sequences; roughly 18% were seen once. The sequenced sample was blood, either unsorted or a sorted T cell fraction (not recorded which). These receptor sequences come from a human donor who was either an allogeneic HSCT recipient or a stem cell or donor lymphocyte infusion donor (not recorded which). It is not recorded whose cells these are; they may come from a transplant donor. Both conserved end residues are part of each CDR3. A D gene is named only where the DNA matches it firmly. Part of the rows lack a size; the others show once, few, many or a class for expanded clones.

d_call	v_call	j_call	clone_size	cdr3_aa	cdr3_nt
-	TRBV29-1	TRBJ2-2	-	CSVGRTADTGELFF	TGCAGCGTAGGGAGGACAGCCGACACCGGGGAGCTGTTTTTT
TRBD2	TRBV5-1	TRBJ2-2	-	CASGGGLNTGELFF	TGCGCCAGCGGCGGGGGTTTGAACACCGGGGAGCTGTTTTTT
-	TRBV4-3	TRBJ2-5	-	CASSQEQSPGETQYF	TGCGCCAGCAGCCAGGAACAGAGTCCTGGGGAGACCCAGTACTTC
-	TRBV4-1	TRBJ2-7	few	CASSRVIERFYYEQYF	TGCGCCAGCAGCCGAGTGATTGAGCGGTTCTACTACGAGCAGTACTTC
TRBD1	TRBV12-3/TRBV12-4	TRBJ1-2	few	CASSSPGGGYTF	TGTGCCAGCAGCTCTCCAGGGGGTGGCTACACCTTC
-	TRBV20-1	TRBJ2-5	few	CSARDLALETQYF	TGCAGTGCTAGAGATCTAGCGTTAGAGACCCAGTACTTC
TRBD2	TRBV9	TRBJ2-2	-	CASSQGVKLAGKNTGELFF	TGTGCCAGCAGCCAGGGGGTGAAGCTAGCGGGGAAAAACACCGGGGAGCTGTTTTTT
-	TRBV6-5	TRBJ2-6	-	CASSYSRKAGANVLTF	TGTGCCAGCAGTTACTCGAGAAAAGCTGGGGCCAACGTCCTGACTTTC
TRBD2	TRBV5-1	TRBJ2-3	few	CASSPLAGERSDTQYF	TGCGCCAGCAGCCCTCTAGCGGGAGAAAGGTCAGATACGCAGTATTTT
-	TRBV2	TRBJ1-2	few	CASSEGRFYGYTF	TGTGCCAGCAGTGAAGGACGGTTCTATGGCTACACCTTC
-	TRBV11-1	TRBJ1-4	-	CASSPPSGTLATNEKLFF	TGTGCCAGCAGCCCCCCGTCCGGGACACTTGCAACTAATGAAAAACTGTTTTTT
-	TRBV5-6	TRBJ2-5	few	CASSLRGTAYQETQYF	TGTGCCAGCAGCTTGCGGGGGACAGCATACCAAGAGACCCAGTACTTC
-	TRBV20-1	TRBJ2-7	-	CSARGSDRFSSYEQYF	TGCAGTGCTAGAGGTTCAGACAGGTTCTCCTCCTACGAGCAGTACTTC
TRBD2	TRBV4-2	TRBJ2-3	few	CASSPLAMGGGDTQYF	TGTGCCAGCAGCCCACTAGCGATGGGAGGAGGAGATACGCAGTATTTT
-	TRBV5-1	TRBJ2-7	few	CASSLDNLYEQYF	TGCGCCAGCAGCTTGGATAATCTGTACGAGCAGTACTTC
TRBD2	TRBV7-9	TRBJ2-3	few	CASSLTSGSSDTQYF	TGTGCCAGCAGCCTGACTAGCGGGAGTTCCGATACGCAGTATTTT
-	TRBV6-5	TRBJ2-2	few	CASSYWDQGGELFF	TGTGCCAGCAGTTATTGGGATCAGGGCGGGGAGCTGTTTTTT
-	TRBV2	TRBJ2-6	few	CASTGVYGANVLTF	TGTGCCAGCACGGGGGTATATGGGGCCAACGTCCTGACTTTC
TRBD1	TRBV7-8	TRBJ1-1	-	CASSSYRDRDEAFF	TGTGCCAGCAGCTCCTACCGGGACAGGGATGAAGCTTTCTTT
-	TRBV5-1	TRBJ1-1	many	CASSPGPEGTEAFF	TGCGCCAGCAGCCCGGGCCCTGAGGGGACTGAAGCTTTCTTT
-	TRBV19	TRBJ2-3	few	CASSIGAVTDTQYF	TGTGCCAGTAGTATCGGAGCAGTGACAGATACGCAGTATTTT
TRBD1	TRBV12-3/TRBV12-4	TRBJ2-1	many	CASSLGQGYYNEQFF	TGTGCCAGCAGCCTGGGACAGGGGTACTACAATGAGCAGTTCTTC
TRBD1	TRBV13	TRBJ1-2	few	CASSRTGGYLGGYTF	TGTGCCAGCAGCCGGACAGGGGGCTATTTGGGTGGCTACACCTTC
-	TRBV7-6	TRBJ1-3	-	CASSPSGRAVPGNTIYF	TGTGCCAGCAGCCCTAGTGGGCGGGCGGTTCCTGGAAACACCATATATTTT
-	TRBV7-9	TRBJ1-1	-	CASSATPENTEAFF	TGTGCCAGCAGCGCAACTCCGGAGAACACTGAAGCTTTCTTT
-	TRBV9	TRBJ2-7	-	CASSVGGRSSGEQYF	TGTGCCAGCAGCGTAGGGGGTAGATCATCGGGCGAGCAGTACTTC
TRBD1	TRBV7-2	TRBJ2-7	-	CASSLVPQGVGEQYF	TGTGCCAGCAGCTTGGTCCCGCAGGGGGTCGGCGAGCAGTACTTC
-	TRBV24-1	TRBJ2-1	few	CATSGRVGEQFF	TGTGCCACCAGTGGGAGGGTTGGGGAGCAGTTCTTC
TRBD1	TRBV5-1	TRBJ1-2	few	CASSSPPGQVRPPLYGYTF	TGCGCCAGCAGCTCCCCACCCGGACAGGTTCGTCCCCCACTCTATGGCTACACCTTC
TRBD1	TRBV12-3/TRBV12-4	TRBJ2-5	many	CASSRTGAKETQYF	TGTGCCAGCAGTCGGACAGGGGCTAAAGAGACCCAGTACTTC
-	TRBV20-1	TRBJ2-3	few	CSAPWLLRGFPASTDTQYF	TGCAGTGCCCCTTGGCTACTGAGGGGGTTTCCTGCTAGCACAGATACGCAGTATTTT
-	TRBV12-3/TRBV12-4	TRBJ1-1	many	CASSPFVNTEAFF	TGTGCCAGCAGCCCCTTCGTGAACACTGAAGCTTTCTTT
TRBD2	TRBV6-1	TRBJ2-1	-	CASTAGVSNEQFF	TGTGCCAGCACAGCGGGAGTGAGTAATGAGCAGTTCTTC
-	TRBV6-1	TRBJ1-1	many	CASTGANTEAFF	TGTGCCAGCACCGGGGCCAACACTGAAGCTTTCTTT
-	TRBV5-1	TRBJ1-1	many	CASSLEGRMNTEAFF	TGCGCCAGCAGCTTGGAGGGACGGATGAACACTGAAGCTTTCTTT
-	TRBV6-5	TRBJ2-3	few	CASSYAADFFSTDTQYF	TGTGCCAGCAGTTACGCGGCTGACTTCTTTAGCACAGATACGCAGTATTTT
TRBD2	TRBV6-2/TRBV6-3	TRBJ2-1	few	CASSRRVAGVNNEQFF	TGTGCCAGCAGTCGACGAGTAGCGGGAGTGAACAATGAGCAGTTCTTC
TRBD1	TRBV15	TRBJ2-5	-	CATSRDARGQQTQYF	TGTGCCACCAGCAGAGATGCTAGGGGGCAACAGACCCAGTACTTC
-	TRBV12-3/TRBV12-4	TRBJ2-3	many	CASSLRRPTTDTQYF	TGTGCCAGCAGTTTACGGCGTCCTACCACAGATACGCAGTATTTT
-	TRBV14	TRBJ2-5	-	CASSHRTGSRYQETQYF	TGTGCCAGCAGCCACCGGACCGGGAGCCGGTACCAAGAGACCCAGTACTTC
-	TRBV18	TRBJ2-5	-	CASSPRRTETQYF	TGTGCCAGCTCACCACGTCGGACCGAGACCCAGTACTTC
TRBD1	TRBV20-1	TRBJ2-2	-	CSARSSRQGARTGELFF	TGCAGTGCTAGATCCTCAAGACAGGGGGCAAGAACCGGGGAGCTGTTTTTT
TRBD2	TRBV6-2/TRBV6-3	TRBJ2-1	-	CASSSLAGGPLNEQFF	TGTGCCAGCAGCTCACTAGCGGGGGGGCCATTGAATGAGCAGTTCTTC
-	TRBV20-1	TRBJ1-6	-	CSARDSYNSPLHF	TGCAGTGCTAGGGATTCCTATAATTCACCCCTCCACTTT
TRBD1	TRBV20-1	TRBJ2-7	many	CSARPGTVNSYEQYF	TGCAGTGCTAGACCCGGGACAGTGAACTCCTACGAGCAGTACTTC
-	TRBV3-1	TRBJ1-1	few	CASSQGQALNTEAFF	TGTGCCAGCAGCCAAGGACAGGCGTTGAACACTGAAGCTTTCTTT
TRBD2	TRBV20-1	TRBJ2-5	few	CSAPGLAGRETQYF	TGCAGTGCGCCCGGACTAGCGGGGAGGGAGACCCAGTACTTC
-	TRBV7-2	TRBJ1-1	many	CASSPRQNEAFF	TGTGCCAGCAGCCCCCGACAGAATGAAGCTTTCTTT
TRBD2	TRBV7-9	TRBJ2-1	-	CASSFSGGVWGEQFF	TGTGCCAGCAGCTTCAGCGGGGGAGTCTGGGGTGAGCAGTTCTTC
-	TRBV12-3/TRBV12-4	TRBJ1-1	-	CASSGRHQGVTEAFF	TGTGCCAGCAGTGGTCGTCATCAGGGAGTCACTGAAGCTTTCTTT
-	TRBV12-3/TRBV12-4	TRBJ2-7	-	CASSDPTRQLREQYF	TGTGCCAGCAGTGATCCGACTAGACAACTGAGGGAGCAGTACTTC
-	TRBV7-2	TRBJ2-7	few	CASSSNLGEFTYEQYF	TGTGCCAGCAGCTCCAACCTAGGGGAGTTTACCTACGAGCAGTACTTC
-	TRBV29-1	TRBJ2-7	-	CSVNLSYEQYF	TGCAGCGTTAACTTGTCCTACGAGCAGTACTTC
TRBD1	TRBV13	TRBJ1-1	few	CASSVQGDVEAFF	TGTGCCAGCAGCGTTCAGGGGGATGTTGAAGCTTTCTTT
TRBD1	TRBV19	TRBJ1-2	-	CASSNLPGQGNYGYTF	TGTGCCAGTAGTAACCTTCCGGGACAGGGAAACTATGGCTACACCTTC
-	TRBV7-6	TRBJ2-6	-	CASSLVLRTGGANVLTF	TGTGCCAGCAGCTTAGTTCTCAGAACGGGTGGGGCCAACGTCCTGACTTTC
TRBD1	TRBV2	TRBJ2-1	-	CASSSDRVGDYEQFF	TGTGCCAGCAGTTCAGACAGGGTCGGGGATTATGAGCAGTTCTTC
-	TRBV10-3	TRBJ1-2	few	CAISLEVSYGYTF	TGTGCCATCAGTCTTGAAGTCTCCTATGGCTACACCTTC
-	TRBV20-1	TRBJ2-7	-	CSAISDTYEQYF	TGCAGTGCCATTTCGGACACCTACGAGCAGTACTTC
-	TRBV10-3	TRBJ2-3	many	CAISESTSTDTQYF	TGTGCCATCAGTGAGTCCACTAGCACAGATACGCAGTATTTT